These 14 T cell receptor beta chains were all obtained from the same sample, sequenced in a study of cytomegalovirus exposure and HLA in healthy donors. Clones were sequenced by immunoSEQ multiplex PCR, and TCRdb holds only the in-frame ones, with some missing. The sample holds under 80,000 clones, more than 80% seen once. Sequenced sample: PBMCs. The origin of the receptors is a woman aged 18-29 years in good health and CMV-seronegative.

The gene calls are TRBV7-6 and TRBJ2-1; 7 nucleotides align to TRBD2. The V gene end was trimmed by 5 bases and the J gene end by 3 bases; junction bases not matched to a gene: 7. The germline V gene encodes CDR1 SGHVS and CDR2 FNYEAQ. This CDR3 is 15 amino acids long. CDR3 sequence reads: CASSPGGTLYNEQFF. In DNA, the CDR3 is TGTGCCAGCAGCCCCGGGGGGACCCTCTACAATGAGCAGTTCTTC.

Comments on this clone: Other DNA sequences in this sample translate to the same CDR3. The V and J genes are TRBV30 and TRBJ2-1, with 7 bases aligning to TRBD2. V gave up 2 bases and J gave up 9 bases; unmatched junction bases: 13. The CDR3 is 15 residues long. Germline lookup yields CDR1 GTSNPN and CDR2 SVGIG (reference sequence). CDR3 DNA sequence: TGTGCCTGGAGTTCCGGTGGGGGGGGTGGTGGTGAGCAGTTCTTC. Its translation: CAWSSGGGGGGEQFF.

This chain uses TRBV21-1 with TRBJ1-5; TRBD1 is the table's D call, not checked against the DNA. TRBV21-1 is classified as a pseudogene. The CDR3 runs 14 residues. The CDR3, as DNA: TGTGCCAGCAGCAAACGGGACACCAATCAGCCCCAGCATTTT. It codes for CASSKRDTNQPQHF.

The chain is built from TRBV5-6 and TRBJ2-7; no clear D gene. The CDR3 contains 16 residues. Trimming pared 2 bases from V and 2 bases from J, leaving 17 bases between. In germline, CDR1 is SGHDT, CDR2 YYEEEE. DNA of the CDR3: TGTGCCAGCAGCTTAGTGACGGAGCGTGCCCCCTACGAGCAGTACTTC. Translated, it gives CASSLVTERAPYEQYF.

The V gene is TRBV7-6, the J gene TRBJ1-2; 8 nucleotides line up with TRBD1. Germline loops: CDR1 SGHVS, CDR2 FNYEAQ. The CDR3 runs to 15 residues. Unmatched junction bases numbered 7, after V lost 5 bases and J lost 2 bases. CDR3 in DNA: TGTGCCAGCAGCCAACACAGGGGGGGGAACTATGGCTACACCTTC. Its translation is CASSQHRGGNYGYTF.

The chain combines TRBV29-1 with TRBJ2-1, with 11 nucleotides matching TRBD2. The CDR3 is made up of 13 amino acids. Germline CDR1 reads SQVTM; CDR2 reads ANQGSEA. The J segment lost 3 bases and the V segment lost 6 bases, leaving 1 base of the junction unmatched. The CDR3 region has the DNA TGCAGCGTGGGACTAGCGGACTACAATGAGCAGTTCTTC. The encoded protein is CSVGLADYNEQFF.

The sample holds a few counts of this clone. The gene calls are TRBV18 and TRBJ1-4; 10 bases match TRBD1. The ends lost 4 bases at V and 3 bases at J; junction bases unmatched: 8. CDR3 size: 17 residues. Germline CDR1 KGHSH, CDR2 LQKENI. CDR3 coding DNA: TGTGCCAGCTCACTAAGGCGGGACAGGGGAGCTAATGAAAAACTGTTTTTT. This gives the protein CASSLRRDRGANEKLFF.

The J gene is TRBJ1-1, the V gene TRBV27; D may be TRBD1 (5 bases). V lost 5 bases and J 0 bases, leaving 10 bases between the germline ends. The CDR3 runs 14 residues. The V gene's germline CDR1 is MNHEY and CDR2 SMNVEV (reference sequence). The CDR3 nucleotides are TGTGCCAGCAGTCGCAGGGATATGAACACTGAAGCTTTCTTT. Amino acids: CASSRRDMNTEAFF.

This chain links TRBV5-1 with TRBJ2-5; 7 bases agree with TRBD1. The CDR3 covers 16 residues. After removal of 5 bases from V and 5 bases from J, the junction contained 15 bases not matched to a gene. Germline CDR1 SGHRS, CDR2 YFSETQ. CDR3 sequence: CASRAGWAGGVETQYF. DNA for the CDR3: TGCGCCAGCAGGGCCGGTTGGGCAGGGGGTGTGGAGACCCAGTACTTC.

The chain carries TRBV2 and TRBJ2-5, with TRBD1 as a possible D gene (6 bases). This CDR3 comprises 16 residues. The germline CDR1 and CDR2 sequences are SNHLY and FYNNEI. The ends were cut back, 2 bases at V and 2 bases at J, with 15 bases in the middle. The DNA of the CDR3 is TGTGCCAGCAGTGAAAGGTGGCAGGGGCTTCAAGAGACCCAGTACTTC. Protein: CASSERWQGLQETQYF.

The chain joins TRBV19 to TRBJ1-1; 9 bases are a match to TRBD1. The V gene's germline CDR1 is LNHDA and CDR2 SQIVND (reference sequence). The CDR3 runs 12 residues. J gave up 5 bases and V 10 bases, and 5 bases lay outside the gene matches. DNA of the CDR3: TGTGCCACTGGACAGGGGATGACTGAAGCTTTCTTT. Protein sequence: CATGQGMTEAFF.

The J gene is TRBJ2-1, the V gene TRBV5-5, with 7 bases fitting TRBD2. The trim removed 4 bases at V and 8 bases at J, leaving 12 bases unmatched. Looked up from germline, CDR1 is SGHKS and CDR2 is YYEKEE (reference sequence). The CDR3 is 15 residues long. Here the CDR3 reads CASSAFGDYEHEQFF. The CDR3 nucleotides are TGTGCCAGCAGCGCTTTCGGGGACTATGAACATGAGCAGTTCTTC. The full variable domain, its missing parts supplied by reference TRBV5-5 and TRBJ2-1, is DAGVTQSPTHLIKTRGQQVTLRCSPISGHKSVSWYQQVLGQGPQFIFQYYEKEERGRGNFPDRFSARQFPNYSSELNVNALLLGDSALYLCASSAFGDYEHEQFFGPGTRLTVL.

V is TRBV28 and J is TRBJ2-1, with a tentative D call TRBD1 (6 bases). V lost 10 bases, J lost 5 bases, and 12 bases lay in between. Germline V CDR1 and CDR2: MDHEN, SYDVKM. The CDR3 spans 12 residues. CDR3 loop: CAIRGYNNEQFF. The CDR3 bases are TGTGCCATCAGGGGCTATAACAATGAGCAGTTCTTC.

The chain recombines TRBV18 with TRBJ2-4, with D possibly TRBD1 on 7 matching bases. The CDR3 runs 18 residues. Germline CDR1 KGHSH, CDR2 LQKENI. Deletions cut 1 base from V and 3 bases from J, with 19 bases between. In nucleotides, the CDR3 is TGTGCCAGCTCACCACAACCAGGGGGGATCTTGGGCAAAAACATTCAGTACTTC. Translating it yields CASSPQPGGILGKNIQYF.